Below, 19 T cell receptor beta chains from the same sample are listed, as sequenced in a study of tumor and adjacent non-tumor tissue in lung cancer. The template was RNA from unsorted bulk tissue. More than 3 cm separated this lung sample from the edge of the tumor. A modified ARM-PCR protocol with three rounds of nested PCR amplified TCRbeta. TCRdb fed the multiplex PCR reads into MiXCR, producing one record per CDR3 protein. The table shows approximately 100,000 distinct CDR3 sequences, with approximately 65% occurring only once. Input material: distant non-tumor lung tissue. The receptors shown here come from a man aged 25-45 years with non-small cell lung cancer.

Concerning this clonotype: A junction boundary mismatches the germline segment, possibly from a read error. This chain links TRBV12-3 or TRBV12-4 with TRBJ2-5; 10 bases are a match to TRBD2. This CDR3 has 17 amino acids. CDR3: CASSPCLAGVVRETQYF. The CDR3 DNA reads TGTGCAAGCAGTCCCTGTCTAGCGGGAGTTGTTAGAGAGACCCAGTACTTC.

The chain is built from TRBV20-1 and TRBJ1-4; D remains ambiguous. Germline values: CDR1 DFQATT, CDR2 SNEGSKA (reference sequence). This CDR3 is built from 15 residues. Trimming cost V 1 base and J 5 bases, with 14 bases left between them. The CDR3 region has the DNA TGCAGTGCTAGAGGGGCCTCTCGTAACAATGAAAAACTGTTTTTT. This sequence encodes CSARGASRNNEKLFF.

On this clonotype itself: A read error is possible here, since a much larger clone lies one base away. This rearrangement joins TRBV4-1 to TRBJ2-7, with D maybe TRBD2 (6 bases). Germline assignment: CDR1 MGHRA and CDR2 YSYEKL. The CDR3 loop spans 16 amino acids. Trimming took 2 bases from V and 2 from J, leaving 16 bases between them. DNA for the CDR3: TGCGCCAGCAGCCAACCCGTATGGGACTCAACCTACGAGCAGTACTTC. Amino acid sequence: CASSQPVWDSTYEQYF.

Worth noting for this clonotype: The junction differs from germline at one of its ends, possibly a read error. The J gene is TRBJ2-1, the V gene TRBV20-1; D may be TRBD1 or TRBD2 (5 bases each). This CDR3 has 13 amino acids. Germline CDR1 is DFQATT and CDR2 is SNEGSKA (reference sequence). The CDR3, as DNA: TGCAGTGTTAGACGGGGCTCACGGAATGAGCAGTTCTTC. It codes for CSVRRGSRNEQFF.

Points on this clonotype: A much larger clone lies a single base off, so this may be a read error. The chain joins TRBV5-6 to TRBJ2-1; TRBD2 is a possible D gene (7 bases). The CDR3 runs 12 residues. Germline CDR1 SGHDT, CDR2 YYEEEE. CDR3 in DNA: TGTACCAGCAGCTTAGGACTAGGGGGGCAGTTCTTC. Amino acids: CTSSLGLGGQFF.

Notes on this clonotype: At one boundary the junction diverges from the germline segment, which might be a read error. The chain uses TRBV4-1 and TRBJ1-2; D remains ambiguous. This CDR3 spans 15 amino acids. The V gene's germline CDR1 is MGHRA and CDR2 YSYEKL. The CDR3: CASSPTVSFNYGYTF. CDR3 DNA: TGCGCCAGTAGCCCAACAGTGTCTTTTAACTATGGCTACACCTTC.

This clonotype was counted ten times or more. The CDR3 reads CSVYPPQADEQFF. In DNA form, the CDR3 reads TGCAGCGTTTACCCTCCTCAGGCCGATGAGCAGTTCTTC. The rearrangement uses TRBV29-1 and TRBJ2-1; D gene unclear. The CDR3 spans 13 residues. Germline CDR1 SQVTM, CDR2 ANQGSEA. V lost 5 bases and J lost 8, with 16 bases in between.

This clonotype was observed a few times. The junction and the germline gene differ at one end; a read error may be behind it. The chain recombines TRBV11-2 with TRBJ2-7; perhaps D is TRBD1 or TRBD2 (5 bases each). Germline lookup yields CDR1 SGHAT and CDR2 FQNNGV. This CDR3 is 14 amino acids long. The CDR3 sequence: CANSPTYGGYEQYF. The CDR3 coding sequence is TGTGCCAACAGCCCTACGTATGGGGGCTACGAGCAGTACTTC.

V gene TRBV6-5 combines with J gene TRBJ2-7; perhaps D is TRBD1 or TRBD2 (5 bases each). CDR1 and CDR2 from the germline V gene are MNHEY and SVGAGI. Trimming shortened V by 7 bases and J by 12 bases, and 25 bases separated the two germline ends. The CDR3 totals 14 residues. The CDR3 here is CASNTSRDAALAYF. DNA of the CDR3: TGTGCCAGCAATACTAGTAGGGACGCCGCATTGGCGTACTTC.

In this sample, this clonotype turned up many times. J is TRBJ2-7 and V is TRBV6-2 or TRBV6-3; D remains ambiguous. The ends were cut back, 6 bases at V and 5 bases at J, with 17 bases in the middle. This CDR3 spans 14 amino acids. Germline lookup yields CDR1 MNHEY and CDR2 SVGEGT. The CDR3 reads CASRPHYSRDEQYF. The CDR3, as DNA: TGTGCCAGCAGGCCCCATTACAGTCGCGACGAGCAGTACTTC.

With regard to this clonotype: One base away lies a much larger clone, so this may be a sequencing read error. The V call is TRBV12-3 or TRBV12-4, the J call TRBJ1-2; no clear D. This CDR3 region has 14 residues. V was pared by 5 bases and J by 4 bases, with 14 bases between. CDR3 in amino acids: CASSLTFIIYGYTF. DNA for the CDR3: TGTGCCAGCAGTCTAACATTTATTATCTATGGCTACACCTTC.

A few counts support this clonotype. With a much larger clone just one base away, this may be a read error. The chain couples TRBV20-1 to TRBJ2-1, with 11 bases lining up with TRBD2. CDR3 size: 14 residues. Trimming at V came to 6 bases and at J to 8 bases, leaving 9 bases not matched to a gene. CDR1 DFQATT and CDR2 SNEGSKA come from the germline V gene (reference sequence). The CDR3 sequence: CSAQTSGAYHEQFF. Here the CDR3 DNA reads TGCAGTGCCCAGACTAGCGGGGCTTACCATGAGCAGTTCTTC.

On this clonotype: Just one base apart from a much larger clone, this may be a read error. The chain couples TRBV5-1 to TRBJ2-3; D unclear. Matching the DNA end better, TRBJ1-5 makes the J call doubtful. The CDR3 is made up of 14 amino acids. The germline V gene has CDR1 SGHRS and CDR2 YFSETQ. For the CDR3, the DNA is TGCGCCAGCAGCTTGACTACTAGCACAGATACGCAGCATTTT. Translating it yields CASSLTTSTDTQHF.

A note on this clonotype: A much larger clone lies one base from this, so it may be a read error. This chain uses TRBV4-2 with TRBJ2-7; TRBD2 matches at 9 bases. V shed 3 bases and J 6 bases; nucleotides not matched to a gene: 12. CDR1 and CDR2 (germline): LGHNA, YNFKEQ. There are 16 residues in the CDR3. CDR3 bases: TGTGCCAGCAGCCATGGGGATAGCGGGAGCTTCTTCGAGCAGTACTTC. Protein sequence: CASSHGDSGSFFEQYF.

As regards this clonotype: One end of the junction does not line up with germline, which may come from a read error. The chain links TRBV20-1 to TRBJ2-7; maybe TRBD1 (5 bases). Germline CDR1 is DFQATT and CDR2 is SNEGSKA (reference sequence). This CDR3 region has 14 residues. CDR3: CSASDSSPYYERYF. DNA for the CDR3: TGCAGTGCTAGTGACAGTTCACCTTACTACGAGCGGTACTTC.

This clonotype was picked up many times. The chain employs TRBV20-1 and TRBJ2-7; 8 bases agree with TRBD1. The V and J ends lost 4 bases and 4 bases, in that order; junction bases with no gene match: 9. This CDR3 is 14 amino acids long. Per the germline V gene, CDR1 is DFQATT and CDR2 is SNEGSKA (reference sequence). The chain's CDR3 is CSAKNPGGVYEQYF. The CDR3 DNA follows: TGCAGTGCTAAAAACCCAGGGGGCGTGTACGAGCAGTACTTC.

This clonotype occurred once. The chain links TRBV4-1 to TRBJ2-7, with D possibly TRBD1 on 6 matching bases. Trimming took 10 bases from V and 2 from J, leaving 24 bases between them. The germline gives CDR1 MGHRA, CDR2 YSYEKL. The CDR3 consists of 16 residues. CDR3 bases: TGCGCCAAAAGTCAAGACGAGACAGGACAGACCTACGAGCAGTACTTC. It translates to CAKSQDETGQTYEQYF.

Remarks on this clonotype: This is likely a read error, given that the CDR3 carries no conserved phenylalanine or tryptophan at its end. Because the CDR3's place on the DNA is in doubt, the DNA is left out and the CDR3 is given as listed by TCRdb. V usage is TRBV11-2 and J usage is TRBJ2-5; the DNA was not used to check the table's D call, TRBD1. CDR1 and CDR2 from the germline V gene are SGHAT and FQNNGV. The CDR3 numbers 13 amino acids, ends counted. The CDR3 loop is CASSSGRQETKYL.

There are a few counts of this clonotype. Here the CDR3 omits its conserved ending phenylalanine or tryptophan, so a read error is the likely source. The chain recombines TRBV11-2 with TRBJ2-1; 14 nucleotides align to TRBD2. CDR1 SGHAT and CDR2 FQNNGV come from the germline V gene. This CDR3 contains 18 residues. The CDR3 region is CASSLRLAGGSSYNEQFL. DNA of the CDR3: TGTGCCAGCAGCTTGCGACTAGCGGGAGGGAGCTCCTATAATGAGCAGTTCCTC.